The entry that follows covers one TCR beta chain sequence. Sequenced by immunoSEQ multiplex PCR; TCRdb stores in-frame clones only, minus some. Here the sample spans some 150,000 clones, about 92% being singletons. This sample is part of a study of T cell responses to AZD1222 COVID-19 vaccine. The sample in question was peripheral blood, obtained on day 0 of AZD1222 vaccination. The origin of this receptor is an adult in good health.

CDR3 in DNA: TGTGCCTGGACGCGGGGGCAGACCTACAATGAGCAGTTCTTC. Its translation is CAWTRGQTYNEQFF. V usage is TRBV30 and J usage is TRBJ2-1, with D possibly matching TRBD2 (7 bases). The CDR3 has 14 amino acids. Germline V gene lookup returns CDR1 GTSNPN and CDR2 SVGIG (reference sequence). V dropped 4 bases and J dropped 2 bases, with 12 bases sitting between them. The full variable domain, with the rest looked up from reference TRBV30 and TRBJ2-1, is SQTIHQWPATLVQPVGSPLSLECTVEGTSNPNLYWYRQAAGRGLQLLFYSVGIGQISSEVPQNLSASRPQDRQFILSSKKLLLSDSGFYLCAWTRGQTYNEQFFGPGTRLTVL.